The entry below describes one T cell receptor beta chain. This clone was picked up a small number of times. What this receptor recognizes is not known. Per-base qualities were not stored, and no clone one base away is much larger. This sample is part of a study of blood T cell repertoires in COVID-19 (dated by TCRdb to about 2020). In terms of the full investigation: Collaborator samples came from the United States, Italy and Spain and covered acute and convalescent phases of COVID-19. A freely available public database, intended as a resource for researchers studying the immune response to SARS-CoV-2, is where the repertoires were released. The material from the prospective study consisted of cDNA or gDNA derived from T cells, B-cell-depleted T cells, or PBMCs. Where HLA class I and class II types were available, the types were taken from metadata supplied by the sample provider, not from assay-based typing. Samples came from the ongoing ImmuneRACE study (first 160 participants) plus 1,254 subjects from 6 global collaborators. Sample metadata almost always included a de-identified subject ID, COVID-19 status, age in years and sex. Subjects who had been exposed to COVID-19, were actively infected with it, or had recovered from it provided the deeply sampled blood TCRbeta repertoires that made up the dataset.

General study outcomes and caveats: Clinical and demographic metadata were provided uncurated, with the amount varying by source and participant.

TCRbeta CDR3 regions were amplified from genomic DNA by means of the immunoSEQ Assay, a bias-controlled multiplex PCR. On the authors' methods: Nucleated cell counts per sample were estimated from amplification of reference gene primers within the assay. To quantify the absolute abundance of each unique TCRbeta CDR3 rearrangement, sequence reads were collapsed and filtered. For each sample, productive Simpson clonality was calculated as the square root of Simpson's diversity index over productive rearrangements. Here the immuneACCESS table is served through TCRdb, limited to in-frame sequences with V and J called. Missing clones are a known gap in these copies; in checked studies unresolved V genes cover under half, and the rest lacks a known reason. V, J and clone size were drawn from that table, and D and trimming were deduced from the DNA. The sample profile shows around 210,000 clones; around 90% of them were found once. The ten most abundant clones make up around 1.5% of the sample.

Whole blood was collected in K2EDTA tubes by collaborating institutions according to the institutions' own protocols. For TCRbeta analysis, collaborator samples were shipped as frozen whole blood, as isolated PBMCs, or as DNA extracted from either sample type. The germline V gene (reference sequence) supplies CDR1 MNHNY and CDR2 SVGAGI. The CDR3 has 16 amino acids, counting the end cysteine and phenylalanine. CDR3 DNA is the only sequence kept; it has 48 bases, read in frame from the first base. Trimming takes 2 bases off V and 9 bases off J; junction bases not matched to a gene: 9. Recombination linked TRBV6-6 to TRBJ1-6; 8 of the junction bases match TRBD1. The sample comprised peripheral blood. The source is a man younger than 35 with active or convalescent COVID-19. The bases are TGTGCCAGCAGTTACGATCCCCAGGGGGCGGGTTCACCCCTCCACTTT. This is translated as CASSYDPQGAGSPLHF.